This T cell receptor beta chain was observed in a study of pediatric ulcerative colitis. Study-wide context: Seven patients showed pancolitis and two showed left-sided colitis. Points from the study as a whole: Total lymphocyte DNA, not sorted subsets, was the template. Rectal pinch biopsies may have included blood-derived T cells, especially in patients with overt colitis.

Trimming removed 5 bases at V and 5 bases at J, with 13 bases between. In germline, CDR1 is SQVTM, CDR2 ANQGSEA. The CDR3 sequence is 12 residues long. Profiled with immunoSEQ multiplex PCR; TCRdb holds only in-frame clones, not every one. This sample yields tens of thousands of clones, of which about 81% are seen a single time; less than 10% belongs to the top ten. Rectal tissue came from one to two pinch biopsies taken at colonoscopy. Turning to this clone: What it binds is unknown.

This TCR derives from a boy between 5 and 17 years old with severe ulcerative colitis. The genes are TRBV29-1 and TRBJ2-7; D gene unclear. The specimen sequenced was gut tissue. CDR3 sequence: CSVQIWNHEQYF. CDR3 in DNA: TGCAGCGTTCAAATATGGAACCACGAGCAGTACTTC.